This T cell receptor beta chain was obtained from a study of Tregs in tolerant kidney transplant recipients. Study results and caveats: Biological reproducibility was not directly addressed, but technical replication error appeared minimal. The small number of patients limits these findings pending further validation. The most relevant donor-specific Treg TCRbeta repertoire apparently came from expansion with activated donor B cells.

Trimming took 4 bases from V and 0 from J; bases not matched to a gene: 4. CDR1 is SGHNT, CDR2 YYREEE, per germline (reference sequence). This CDR3 comprises 16 residues. As concerns this clone: What it recognizes is unknown.

Unstimulated regulatory T cells (CD4+CD25+CD127-), CD4+CD25- non-regulatory cells, CD4 and CD8 cells were FACS-sorted from thawed PBMCs. Repertoires were generated with immunoSEQ multiplex PCR, while TCRdb's copy carries only in-frame clones and drops some. The profile shows some 110,000 clones, almost 95% of them singletons. Sequencing was performed on CD4+ T cells from blood. This sequence was found in a human donor in good health. The chain has TRBV5-4 and TRBJ2-1; 10 positions match TRBD2. The CDR3 DNA follows: TGTGCCAGCAGCCGGACTAGCGGAGGCTCCTACAATGAGCAGTTCTTC. Translating gives CASSRTSGGSYNEQFF.